The text below deals with one T cell receptor beta chain. This specimen comes from a study of blood T cell repertoires in COVID-19. Allocation to cohorts depended on clinical history reported by the participants. Among Cohort 3 donors, those recovered had two negative PCRs, clearance, or symptom resolution. Profiled with immunoSEQ multiplex PCR; TCRdb holds only in-frame clones, not every one. The data contain about 190,000 clones, about four fifths of them singletons. V lost 5 bases, J lost 7 bases, and 15 bases stayed unmatched. The CDR3 is 17 amino acids. From germline, CDR1 is MNHEY and CDR2 SMNVEV (reference sequence).

The gene calls are TRBV27 and TRBJ1-1; 11 bases are shared with TRBD1. Sequencing was performed on PBMCs or T cells enriched from blood (not recorded which). The sequence came from a woman aged 25-40 years who had recovered from COVID-19. CDR3 in DNA: TGTGCCAGCAGTCTCTCCGGACAGGGGGCGAGTTATCATGAAGCTTTCTTT. It codes for CASSLSGQGASYHEAFF.